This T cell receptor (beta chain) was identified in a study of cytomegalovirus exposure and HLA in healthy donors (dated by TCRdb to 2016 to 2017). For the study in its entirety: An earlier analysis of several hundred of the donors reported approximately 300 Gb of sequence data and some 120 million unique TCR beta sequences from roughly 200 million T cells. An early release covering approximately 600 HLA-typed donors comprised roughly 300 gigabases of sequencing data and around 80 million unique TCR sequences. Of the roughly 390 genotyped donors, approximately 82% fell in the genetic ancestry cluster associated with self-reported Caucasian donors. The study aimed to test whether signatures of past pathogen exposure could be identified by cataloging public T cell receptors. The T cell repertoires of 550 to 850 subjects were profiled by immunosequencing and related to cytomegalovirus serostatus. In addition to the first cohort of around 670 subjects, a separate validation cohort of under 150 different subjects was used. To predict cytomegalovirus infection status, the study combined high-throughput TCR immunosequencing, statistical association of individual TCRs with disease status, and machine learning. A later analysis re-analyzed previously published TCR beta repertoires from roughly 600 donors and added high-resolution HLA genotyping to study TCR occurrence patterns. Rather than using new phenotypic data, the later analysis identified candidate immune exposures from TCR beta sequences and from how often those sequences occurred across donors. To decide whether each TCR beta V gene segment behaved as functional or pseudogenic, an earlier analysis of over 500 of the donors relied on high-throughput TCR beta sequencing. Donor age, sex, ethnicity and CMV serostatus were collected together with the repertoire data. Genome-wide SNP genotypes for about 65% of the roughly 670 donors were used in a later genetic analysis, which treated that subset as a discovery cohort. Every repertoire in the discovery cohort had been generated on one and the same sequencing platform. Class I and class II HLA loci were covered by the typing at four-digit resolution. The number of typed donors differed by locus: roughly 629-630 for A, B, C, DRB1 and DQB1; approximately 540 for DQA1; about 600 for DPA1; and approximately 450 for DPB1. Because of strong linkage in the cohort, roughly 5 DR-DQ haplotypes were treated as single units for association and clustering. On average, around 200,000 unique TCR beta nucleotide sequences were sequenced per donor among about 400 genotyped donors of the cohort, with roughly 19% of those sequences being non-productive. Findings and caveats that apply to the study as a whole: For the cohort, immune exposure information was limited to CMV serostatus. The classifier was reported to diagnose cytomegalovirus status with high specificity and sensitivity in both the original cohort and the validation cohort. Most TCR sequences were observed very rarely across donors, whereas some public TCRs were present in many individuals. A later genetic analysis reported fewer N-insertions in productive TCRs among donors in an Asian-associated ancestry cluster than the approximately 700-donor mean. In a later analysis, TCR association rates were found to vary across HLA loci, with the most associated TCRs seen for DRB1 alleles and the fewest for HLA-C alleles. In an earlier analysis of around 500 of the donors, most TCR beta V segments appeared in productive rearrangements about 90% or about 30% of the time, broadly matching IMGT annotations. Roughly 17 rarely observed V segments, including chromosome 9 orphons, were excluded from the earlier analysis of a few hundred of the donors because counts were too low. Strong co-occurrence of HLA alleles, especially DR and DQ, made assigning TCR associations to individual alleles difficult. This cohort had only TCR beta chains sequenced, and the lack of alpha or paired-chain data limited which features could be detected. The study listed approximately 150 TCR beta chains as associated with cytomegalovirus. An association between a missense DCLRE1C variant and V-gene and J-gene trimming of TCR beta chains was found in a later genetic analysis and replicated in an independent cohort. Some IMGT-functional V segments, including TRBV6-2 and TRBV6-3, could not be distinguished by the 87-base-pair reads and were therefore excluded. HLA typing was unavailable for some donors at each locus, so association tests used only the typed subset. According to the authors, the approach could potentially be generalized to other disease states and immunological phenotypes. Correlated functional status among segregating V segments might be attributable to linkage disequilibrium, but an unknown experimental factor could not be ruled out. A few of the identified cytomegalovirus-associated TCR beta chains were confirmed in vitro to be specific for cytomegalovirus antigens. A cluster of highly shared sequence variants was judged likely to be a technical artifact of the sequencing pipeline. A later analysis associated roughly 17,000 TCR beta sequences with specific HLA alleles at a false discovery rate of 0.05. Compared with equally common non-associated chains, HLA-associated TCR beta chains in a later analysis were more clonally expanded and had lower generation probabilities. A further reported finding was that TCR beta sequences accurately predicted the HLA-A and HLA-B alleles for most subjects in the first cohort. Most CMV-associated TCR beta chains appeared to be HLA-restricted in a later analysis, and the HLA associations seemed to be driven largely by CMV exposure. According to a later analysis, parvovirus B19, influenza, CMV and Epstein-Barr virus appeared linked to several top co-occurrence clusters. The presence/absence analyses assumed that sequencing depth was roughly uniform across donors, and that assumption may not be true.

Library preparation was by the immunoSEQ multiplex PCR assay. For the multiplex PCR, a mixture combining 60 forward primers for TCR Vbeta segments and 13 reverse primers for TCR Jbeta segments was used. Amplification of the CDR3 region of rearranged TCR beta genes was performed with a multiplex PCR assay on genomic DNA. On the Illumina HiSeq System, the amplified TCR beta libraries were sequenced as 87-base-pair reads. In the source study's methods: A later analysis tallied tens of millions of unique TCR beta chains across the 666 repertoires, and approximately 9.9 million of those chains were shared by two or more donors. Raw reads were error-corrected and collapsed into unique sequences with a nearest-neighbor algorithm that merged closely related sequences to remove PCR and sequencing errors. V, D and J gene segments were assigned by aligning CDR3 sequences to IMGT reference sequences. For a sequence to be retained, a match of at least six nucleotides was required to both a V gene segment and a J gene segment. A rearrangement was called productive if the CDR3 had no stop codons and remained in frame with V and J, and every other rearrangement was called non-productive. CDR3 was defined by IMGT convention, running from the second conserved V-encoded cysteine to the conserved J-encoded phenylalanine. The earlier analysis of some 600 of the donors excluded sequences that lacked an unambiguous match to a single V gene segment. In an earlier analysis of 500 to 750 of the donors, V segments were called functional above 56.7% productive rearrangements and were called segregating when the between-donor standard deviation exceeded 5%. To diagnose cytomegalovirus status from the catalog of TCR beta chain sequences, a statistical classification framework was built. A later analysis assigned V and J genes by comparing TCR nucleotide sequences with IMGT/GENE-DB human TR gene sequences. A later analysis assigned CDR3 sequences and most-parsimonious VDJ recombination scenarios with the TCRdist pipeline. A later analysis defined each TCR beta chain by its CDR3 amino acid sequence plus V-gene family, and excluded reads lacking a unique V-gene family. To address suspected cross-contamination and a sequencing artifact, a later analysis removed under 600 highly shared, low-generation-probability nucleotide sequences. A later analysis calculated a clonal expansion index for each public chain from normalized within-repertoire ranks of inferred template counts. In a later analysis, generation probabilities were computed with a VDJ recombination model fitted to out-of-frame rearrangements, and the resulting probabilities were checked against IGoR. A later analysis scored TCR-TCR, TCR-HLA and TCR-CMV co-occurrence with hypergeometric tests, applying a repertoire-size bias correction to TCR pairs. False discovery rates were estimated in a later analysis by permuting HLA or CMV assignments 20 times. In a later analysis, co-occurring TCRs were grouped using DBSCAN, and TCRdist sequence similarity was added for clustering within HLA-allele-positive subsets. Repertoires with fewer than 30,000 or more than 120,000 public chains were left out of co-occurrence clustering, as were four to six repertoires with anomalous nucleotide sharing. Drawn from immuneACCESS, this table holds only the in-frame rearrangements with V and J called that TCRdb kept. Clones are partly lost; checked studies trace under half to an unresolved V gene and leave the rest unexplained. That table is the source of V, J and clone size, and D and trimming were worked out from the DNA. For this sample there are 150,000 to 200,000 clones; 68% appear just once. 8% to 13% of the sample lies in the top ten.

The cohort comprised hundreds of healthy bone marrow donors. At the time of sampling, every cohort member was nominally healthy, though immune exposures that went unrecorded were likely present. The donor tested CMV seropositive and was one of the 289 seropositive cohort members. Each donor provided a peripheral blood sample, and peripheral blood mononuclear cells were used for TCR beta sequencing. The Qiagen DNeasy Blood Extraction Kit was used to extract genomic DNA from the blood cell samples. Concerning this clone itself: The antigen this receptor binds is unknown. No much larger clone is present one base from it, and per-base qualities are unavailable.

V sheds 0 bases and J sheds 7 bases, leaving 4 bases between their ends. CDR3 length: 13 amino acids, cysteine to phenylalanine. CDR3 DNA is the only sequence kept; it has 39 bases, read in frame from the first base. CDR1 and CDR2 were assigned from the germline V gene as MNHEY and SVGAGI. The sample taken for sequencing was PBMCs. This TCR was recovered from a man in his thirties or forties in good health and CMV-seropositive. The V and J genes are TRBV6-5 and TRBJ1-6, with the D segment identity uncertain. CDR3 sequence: CASSYSENSPLHF. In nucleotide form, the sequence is TGTGCCAGCAGTTACTCGGAGAATTCACCCCTCCACTTT.